Sequencing of this TCR beta chain was carried out in a study of control samples from healthy donors and cancer patients. The trim removed 4 bases at V and 4 bases at J, leaving 1 base unmatched. Germline V gene sequence: CDR1 MNHEY, CDR2 SMNVEV (reference sequence). The CDR3 sequence is 13 residues long. This table comes from immunoSEQ multiplex PCR, and its TCRdb copy is limited to in-frame clones, with some not included. The profile shows 85,000 to 90,000 clones, about 89% of them singletons. This clonotype originated in a man aged 30 to 45 in good health. The chain is built from TRBV27 and TRBJ1-2; 9 nucleotides line up with TRBD1. The sequenced material came from blood. The CDR3 spells CASSSTGGYGYTF. The CDR3 nucleotides are TGTGCCAGCAGTTCGACAGGGGGCTATGGCTACACCTTC.